This is a list of T cell receptor beta chains from one sample in a study of T cell responses to AZD1222 COVID-19 vaccine. TCRdb keeps only in-frame clones here, not all; method: immunoSEQ multiplex PCR. In the table there are around 120,000 clones, about 93% of which are singletons. Sequencing was performed on peripheral blood, taken on day 0 of AZD1222 vaccination. The receptors shown here come from an adult in good health. Each CDR3 is given with its conserved first and last residue. Fields, in order: V gene, D gene, J gene, clone size, CDR3 DNA, CDR3 protein. The D gene is left open where the match is weak. Only some rows state a clone size, as once, few, many or a class for expanded clones.

>TRBV30|.|TRBJ1-1|.
TGTGCCTGGAGTAGTATATCGAACACTGAAGCTTTCTTT
CAWSSISNTEAFF
>TRBV2|TRBD2|TRBJ2-1|once
TGTGCCAGCAGTACTAGCGGGAGTGCGGATGAGCAGTTCTTC
CASSTSGSADEQFF
>TRBV28|.|TRBJ2-5|.
TGTGCCAGCCGCACCGGGGGAGAGACCCAGTACTTC
CASRTGGETQYF
>TRBV5-6|.|TRBJ1-4|.
TGTGCCAGCAGCTCCTACATGGTTCTTGGCGAAAAACTGTTTTTT
CASSSYMVLGEKLFF
>TRBV5-1|TRBD1|TRBJ1-2|.
TGCGCCAGCAGCTTGGTTGGGACAGCTGATTATGGCTACACCTTC
CASSLVGTADYGYTF
>TRBV5-1|.|TRBJ1-1|.
TGCGCCAGCACCGAGACAGGAGGGGCCACTGAAGCTTTCTTT
CASTETGGATEAFF
>TRBV28|.|TRBJ1-3|.
TGTGCCAGCAGTTTTAGAGGGTCTGGAAACACCATATATTTT
CASSFRGSGNTIYF
>TRBV4-3|TRBD1|TRBJ2-2|.
TGCGCCAGCAGCCAGGTTACAGGGGGAACGAACACCGGGGAGCTGTTTTTT
CASSQVTGGTNTGELFF
>TRBV5-1|.|TRBJ1-1|.
TGCGCCAGCAGCTCCGGCCAGGGGCGGATGAACACTGAAGCTTTCTTT
CASSSGQGRMNTEAFF
>TRBV5-6|.|TRBJ1-2|.
TGTGCCAGCAGCTTGTACTTGGCAGGAGCTAACTATGGCTACACCTTC
CASSLYLAGANYGYTF
>TRBV6-1|TRBD1|TRBJ1-1|.
TGTGCCAGCAGTGACGGACAGGGGTACGCTGAAGCTTTCTTT
CASSDGQGYAEAFF
>TRBV4-3|TRBD1|TRBJ2-1|.
TGCGCCAGCAGCCTCAGAGGGGGCCCGAATGAGCAGTTCTTC
CASSLRGGPNEQFF
>TRBV11-3|.|TRBJ2-7|.
TGTGCCAGCAGCTTACAGGGGCCCTTCTCCTACGAGCAGTACTTC
CASSLQGPFSYEQYF
>TRBV5-1|.|TRBJ1-1|once
TGCGCCAGCAGCTTGTCATCAGCGAACACTGAAGCTTTCTTT
CASSLSSANTEAFF
>TRBV5-4|TRBD2|TRBJ2-3|few
TGTGCCAGCAGCTCTGGACTAGCGGGTAACACAGATACGCAGTATTTT
CASSSGLAGNTDTQYF
>TRBV2|TRBD2|TRBJ2-1|few
TGTGCCAGCAGTGGGCAACTAGCGGGCGACAATGAGCAGTTCTTC
CASSGQLAGDNEQFF
>TRBV7-2|TRBD1|TRBJ1-2|.
TGTGCCAGCAGCCGCTGGGACAGGGGCTCCTATGGCTACACCTTC
CASSRWDRGSYGYTF
>TRBV5-1|.|TRBJ2-2|.
TGCGCCAGCAGCTCAGGCGGGGAGCTGTTTTTT
CASSSGGELFF
>TRBV5-1|.|TRBJ2-3|.
TGCGCCAGCAGCCTCGGGGTCGTCGATACGCAGTATTTT
CASSLGVVDTQYF
>TRBV27|TRBD2|TRBJ2-2|.
TGTGCCAGCAGTTTGAGTAGCGGGAGGGGTGCCGGGGAGCTGTTTTTT
CASSLSSGRGAGELFF
>TRBV11-3|.|TRBJ1-1|.
TGTGCCAGCCGGGGGGCAACGAACACTGAAGCTTTCTTT
CASRGATNTEAFF
>TRBV29-1|.|TRBJ2-1|.
TGCAGCGTTGATGACGGGGCCACCTACAATGAGCAGTTCTTC
CSVDDGATYNEQFF
>TRBV27|TRBD2|TRBJ2-7|.
TGTGCCAGCAGTTTCGATCCAGCGGGAGGGTACGAGCAGTACTTC
CASSFDPAGGYEQYF
>TRBV7-8|.|TRBJ1-4|.
TGTGCCAGCAGCCCGAGGGGACCTGAAAAACTGTTTTTT
CASSPRGPEKLFF
>TRBV28|.|TRBJ1-1|.
TGTGCCACCAAGGGGGTCCCCAGGGCTGAAGCTTTCTTT
CATKGVPRAEAFF
>TRBV3-1/TRBV3-2|.|TRBJ2-6|.
TGTGCCAGCAGCCCCCGACAGGCGCTCGCTGGGGCCAACGTCCTGACTTTC
CASSPRQALAGANVLTF
>TRBV27|.|TRBJ1-1|.
TGTGCCAGCAGTTTCTCGGTCCGGTGGGCGTCAGCTTTCTTT
CASSFSVRWASAFF
>TRBV14|TRBD2|TRBJ2-7|.
TGTGCCAGCAGCCAAGGACTAGCGGGAGCCTACGAGCAGTACTTC
CASSQGLAGAYEQYF
>TRBV6-2/TRBV6-3|.|TRBJ1-5|.
TGTGCCAGCAGCCCCCCGAATAGCAATCAGCCCCAGCATTTT
CASSPPNSNQPQHF
>TRBV5-1|.|TRBJ2-1|.
TGCGCCAGCAGCTTTGACCCGGGACTCTCCTACAATGAGCAGTTCTTC
CASSFDPGLSYNEQFF
>TRBV30|.|TRBJ1-5|.
TGTGCCTGGAGTGGGACCCCTGGGGGTCAGCCCCAGCATTTT
CAWSGTPGGQPQHF
>TRBV14|TRBD1|TRBJ1-1|.
TGCTCCTGTAGCGAGGGGGCGAACACTGAAGCTTTCTTT
CSCSEGANTEAFF
>TRBV11-3|.|TRBJ1-2|.
TGTGCCAGCAGCTTAGTTTGGAATCCGGTGGGTAACTATGGCTACACCTTC
CASSLVWNPVGNYGYTF
>TRBV20-1|.|TRBJ2-1|.
TGCAGTGCTAGTGACACTAGGTACAATGAGCAGTTCTTC
CSASDTRYNEQFF
>TRBV5-4|.|TRBJ1-3|.
TGTGCCAGCAGCTTTTGGGGGGTCTCAAACACCATATATTTT
CASSFWGVSNTIYF
>TRBV2|.|TRBJ1-4|.
TGTGCCAGCAGTACCCCGGGGGCCGAAAAACTGTTTTTT
CASSTPGAEKLFF
>TRBV27|.|TRBJ2-1|.
TGTGCCAGCCGGGAGCGGACTACCTACAATGAGCAGTTCTTC
CASRERTTYNEQFF
>TRBV6-5|TRBD2|TRBJ2-2|.
TGTGCCGCAGCGGGGGGTAACACCGGGGAGCTGTTTTTT
CAAAGGNTGELFF
>TRBV7-2|.|TRBJ1-1|.
TGTGCCAGCAGCTTAGTGGGGGGCCTGGGCACTGAAGCTTTCTTT
CASSLVGGLGTEAFF
>TRBV5-6|TRBD1|TRBJ1-2|.
TGTGCCAGCAGCTTCGGGACAGGGCCCTATGGCTACACCTTC
CASSFGTGPYGYTF
>TRBV6-4|.|TRBJ1-5|.
TGTGCCAGCAGCGCTGACAGTAGCAATCAGCCCCAGCATTTT
CASSADSSNQPQHF
>TRBV5-4|.|TRBJ2-2|.
TGTGCCAGCAGCCTAGCCGGGGAGCTGTTTTTT
CASSLAGELFF
>TRBV28|.|TRBJ2-5|once
TGTGCCAGCAGTCCCTTACAGGGAGGCGAGACCCAGTACTTC
CASSPLQGGETQYF
>TRBV19|TRBD1|TRBJ1-2|once
TGTGCCAGTAGTCTCGACAGGGTAGGGTTGCGAGGCTACACCTTC
CASSLDRVGLRGYTF
>TRBV12-5|.|TRBJ1-1|.
TGTGCTAGTGGTTTGGTACTTGGCAGCTTGAACACTGAAGCTTTCTTT
CASGLVLGSLNTEAFF
>TRBV4-1|TRBD2|TRBJ2-3|.
TGCGCCAGCAGCCAAGATAACTTACCACTAGCGGGGGGGCTTGATACGCAGTATTTT
CASSQDNLPLAGGLDTQYF
>TRBV5-1|.|TRBJ1-5|.
TGCGCCAGCAGCTTGGTTGGGAATCAGCCCCAGCATTTT
CASSLVGNQPQHF
>TRBV7-8|.|TRBJ2-7|.
TGTGCCAGCAGCTTAGGACAGAAACTTGAGCAGTACTTC
CASSLGQKLEQYF
>TRBV25-1|.|TRBJ1-1|.
TGTGCCAGCAGTGCGGCCACTGAAGCTTTCTTT
CASSAATEAFF
>TRBV18|.|TRBJ2-5|.
TGTGCCAGCTCACCAGGACAAGGCCAAGAGACCCAGTACTTC
CASSPGQGQETQYF
>TRBV19|TRBD1|TRBJ1-4|.
TGTGCCACGAGCCGGGGACAGGTCGGTGAAAAACTGTTTTTT
CATSRGQVGEKLFF
>TRBV6-2/TRBV6-3|.|TRBJ1-2|.
TGTGCCAGCAGTTATGGGGGGAGGAACTATGGCTACACCTTC
CASSYGGRNYGYTF